This T cell receptor (beta chain) was recovered during a study of lymphopenia after photon versus proton radiotherapy. The CDR3 loop spans 15 amino acids. J gave up 4 bases and V 1 base, and 2 bases lay outside the gene matches. Germline assignment: CDR1 SGHNT and CDR2 YENEEA. Sequenced by immunoSEQ multiplex PCR; TCRdb stores in-frame clones only, minus some. The profile shows around 70,000 clones, approximately 90% of them singletons. This sequence was found in a middle-aged woman with cholangiocarcinoma. The sample consisted of peripheral blood, taken from a patient treated with photon-based radiotherapy. The chain links TRBV11-3 to TRBJ2-1; 9 bases agree with TRBD2. This CDR3 reads CASSLGLAAYNEQFF. CDR3 coding DNA: TGTGCCAGCAGCTTAGGACTAGCGGCTTACAATGAGCAGTTCTTC.